This T cell receptor beta chain comes out of a study of blood T cell repertoires in COVID-19. Study background: Sites in the United States, Italy and Spain provided acute and convalescent COVID-19 samples.

A single count supports this clone. Per germline, CDR1 SGHRS and CDR2 YFSETQ. V was clipped by 0 bases and J by 4 bases; unmatched bases: 1. The CDR3 runs to 15 residues. Only in-frame clones appear in the TCRdb table, and some are missing; sequencing was by immunoSEQ multiplex PCR. The sample lists 110,000 to 150,000 clones, 88% seen once, with 1.5% to 1.7% in the top ten. The sample was peripheral blood. V and J are TRBV5-1 and TRBJ2-5; 12 bases align to TRBD2. This sequence originates from a woman aged 60-75 years with acute or convalescent COVID-19. CDR3 region: CASSLGLAGAETQYF. The CDR3 DNA follows: TGCGCCAGCAGCTTGGGACTAGCGGGGGCAGAGACCCAGTACTTC.